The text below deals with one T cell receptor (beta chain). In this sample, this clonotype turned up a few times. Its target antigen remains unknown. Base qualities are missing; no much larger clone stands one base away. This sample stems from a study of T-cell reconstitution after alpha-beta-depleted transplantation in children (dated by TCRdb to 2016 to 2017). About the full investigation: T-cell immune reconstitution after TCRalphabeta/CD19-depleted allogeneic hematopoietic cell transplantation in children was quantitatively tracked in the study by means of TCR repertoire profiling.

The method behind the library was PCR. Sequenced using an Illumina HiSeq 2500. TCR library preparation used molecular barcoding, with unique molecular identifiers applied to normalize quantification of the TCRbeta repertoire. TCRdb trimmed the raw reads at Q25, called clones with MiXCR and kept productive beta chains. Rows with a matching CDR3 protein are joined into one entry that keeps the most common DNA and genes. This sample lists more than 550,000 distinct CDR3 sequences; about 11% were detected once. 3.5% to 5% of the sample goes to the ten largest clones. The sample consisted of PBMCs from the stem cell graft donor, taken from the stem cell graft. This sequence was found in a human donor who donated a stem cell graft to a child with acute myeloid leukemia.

The nucleotides are TGCGCCAGCAGCTCCGGACAGGCCCGTCTTACAGATACGCAGTATTTT. This yields the protein CASSSGQARLTDTQYF. The chain uses TRBV5-1 and TRBJ2-3; 7 junctional bases match TRBD1. The germline V gene sets CDR1 to SGHRS and CDR2 to YFSETQ. The CDR3 goes from the cysteine to the phenylalanine over 16 residues. The read is trimmed to its CDR3 DNA, 48 bases read in frame from base 1. Trimming takes 3 bases off V and 3 bases off J; junction bases not matched to a gene: 10.